This entry lists 23 T cell receptor beta chains sequenced from one sample in a study of blood T cell repertoires in COVID-19. Some clones are missing from TCRdb's copy, which holds only in-frame ones; the method was immunoSEQ multiplex PCR. The sample contains about 150,000 clones, roughly nine tenths of which appear only once. The sample was peripheral blood. The receptors were sampled from a woman aged 40 to 49 with acute or convalescent COVID-19.

The chain links TRBV15 to TRBJ2-1, with 9 bases lining up with TRBD2. The ends lost 7 bases at V and 8 bases at J; junction bases unmatched: 18. The CDR3 is 17 amino acids. Germline CDR1 reads LNHNV; CDR2 reads YYDKDF (reference sequence). The CDR3 DNA reads TGTGCCACCATTCTTGCGACTAGCGGAAAGCCGGGCCATGAGCAGTTCTTC. As protein: CATILATSGKPGHEQFF. The full variable domain, completed using reference TRBV15 and TRBJ2-1, is DAMVIQNPRYQVTQFGKPVTLSCSQTLNHNVMYWYQQKSSQAPKLLFHYYDKDFNNEADTPDNFQSRRPNTSFCFLDIRSPGLGDTAMYLCATILATSGKPGHEQFFGPGTRLTVL.

The genes are TRBV5-1 and TRBJ2-7; TRBD1 matches 7 bases. Germline V CDR1 and CDR2: SGHRS, YFSETQ. CDR3 length: 14 amino acids. The junction had 10 bases not matched to a gene; V was cut back by 4 bases and J by 6 bases. The chain's CDR3 is CASSQRTGDGEQYF. Written as DNA, the CDR3 is TGCGCCAGCAGCCAGCGGACAGGCGACGGCGAGCAGTACTTC.

The rearrangement uses TRBV6-6 and TRBJ2-7; no firm D call. The germline gives CDR1 MNHNY, CDR2 SVGAGI (reference sequence). This CDR3 comprises 12 residues. V was pared by 11 bases and J by 3 bases, with 14 bases between. This CDR3 reads CAAGISGYEQYF. The CDR3 nucleotides read TGTGCCGCCGGAATCTCGGGCTACGAGCAGTACTTC.

The rearrangement links TRBV25-1 to TRBJ1-1, with 9 bases that match TRBD1. The ends lost 2 bases at V and 5 bases at J; junction bases unmatched: 6. This CDR3 contains 15 residues. Germline V gene lookup returns CDR1 MGHDK and CDR2 SYGVNS. DNA of the CDR3: TGTGCCAGCAGTGAAAACAGGGGGCGCCGGACTGAAGCTTTCTTT. Translated: CASSENRGRRTEAFF.

This rearrangement joins TRBV9 to TRBJ1-2; 7 bases are a match to TRBD1. CDR3 length: 17 residues. V shed 3 bases and J 4 bases; nucleotides not matched to a gene: 15. CDR1 and CDR2 from the germline V gene are SGDLS and YYNGEE. Written as DNA, the CDR3 is TGTGCCAGCAGCGCCCCTCAGACAGGGTCTCTACTCTATGGCTACACCTTC. Its protein product is CASSAPQTGSLLYGYTF. The full variable domain, its missing parts supplied by reference TRBV9 and TRBJ1-2, is DSGVTQTPKHLITATGQRVTLRCSPRSGDLSVYWYQQSLDQGLQFLIQYYNGEERAKGNILERFSAQQFPDLHSELNLSSLELGDSALYFCASSAPQTGSLLYGYTFGSGTRLTVV.

J is TRBJ1-1 and V is TRBV30, with D perhaps matching TRBD1 (6 bases). CDR3 size: 14 residues. CDR1 is GTSNPN and CDR2 is SVGIG in the germline V gene (reference sequence). V shed 6 bases and J shed 1 base, with 15 bases lying between them. CDR3 sequence (DNA): TGTGCCTGTTCTAGGGGGGGGAAGAACACTGAAGCTTTCTTT. Residues: CACSRGGKNTEAFF.

The chain employs TRBV9 and TRBJ2-2, with a possible D match to TRBD1 (6 bases). Germline V lookup: CDR1 SGDLS, CDR2 YYNGEE. The germline V and J ends were trimmed by 4 bases and 0 bases, with 19 bases remaining between them. The CDR3 loop spans 18 amino acids. The CDR3 region has the DNA TGTGCCAGCAGCTTAAATATTCACAGGGTCGCGAACACCGGGGAGCTGTTTTTT. Amino acid sequence: CASSLNIHRVANTGELFF.

The chain recombines TRBV5-4 with TRBJ2-2, with 7 bases identical to TRBD1. V lost 4 bases to trimming and J lost 1 base; unmatched junction nucleotides: 7. Germline V lookup: CDR1 SGHNT, CDR2 YYREEE (reference sequence). The CDR3 sequence is 16 residues long. In DNA form, the CDR3 reads TGTGCCAGCAGCGATCGTCACAGGGGGAACACCGGGGAGCTGTTTTTT. Its translation: CASSDRHRGNTGELFF.

The table lists this clone with a count of one. DNA of the CDR3: TGTGCCAGCAGTCCAACGGGGACCAGGGGGTCTGAAGCTTTCTTT. The encoded protein is CASSPTGTRGSEAFF. The chain uses TRBV28 and TRBJ1-1, with TRBD1 identical over 7 bases. Germline V gene sequence: CDR1 MDHEN, CDR2 SYDVKM. The CDR3 consists of 15 residues. J gave up 6 bases and V 5 bases, and 12 bases lay outside the gene matches.

This chain uses TRBV25-1 with TRBJ2-1, with no clear D. This CDR3 comprises 11 residues. V lost 1 base to trimming and J lost 12 bases, with 7 bases between them. Germline values: CDR1 MGHDK, CDR2 SYGVNS. CDR3 in DNA: TGTGCCAGCAGTGAATCCGGTGGGCAGTTCTTC. Translation: CASSESGGQFF.

The chain couples TRBV9 to TRBJ2-1; TRBD2 agrees at 13 bases. With V trimmed by 2 bases and J by 7 bases, 3 bases remained unmatched. The germline V gene encodes CDR1 SGDLS and CDR2 YYNGEE. The CDR3 sequence is 15 residues long. For the CDR3, the DNA is TGTGCCAGCAGCGTGGGGACTAGCGGGATGAATGAGCAGTTCTTC. Translation gives CASSVGTSGMNEQFF.

This chain links TRBV28 with TRBJ1-1; 8 nucleotides agree with TRBD1. The CDR3 runs 15 residues. Trimming removed 4 bases from V and 2 bases from J; junction bases left unmatched: 6. Germline V gives CDR1 MDHEN, CDR2 SYDVKM. For the CDR3, the DNA is TGTGCCAGCAGTTCCTGGGACAGGTCCAACACTGAAGCTTTCTTT. Encoded protein: CASSSWDRSNTEAFF.

The gene calls are TRBV6-9 and TRBJ2-7; TRBD1 might be the D (6 bases). The ends were cut back, 8 bases at V and 1 base at J, with 18 bases in the middle. Germline V gene data show CDR1 as MNHGY and CDR2 as SVAAGI. The CDR3 spans 15 residues. DNA of the CDR3: TGTGCCAGCGGGTCTGGAAGAAGGGGGTCCTACGAGCAGTACTTC. Translated, it gives CASGSGRRGSYEQYF.

This chain uses TRBV7-2 with TRBJ2-7, with D possibly being TRBD2 (7 bases). CDR1 SGHTA and CDR2 FQGNSA come from the germline V gene. This CDR3 spans 14 amino acids. Deletions cut 5 bases from V and 6 bases from J, with 17 bases between. The CDR3 nucleotides read TGTGCCAGCAGCCCCCTCGCGCGGGGGCGCGAGCAGTACTTC. Residues: CASSPLARGREQYF.

V and J are TRBV6-5 and TRBJ2-1; the match to TRBD2 covers 9 bases. The germline V gene has CDR1 MNHEY and CDR2 SVGAGI. Trimming took 4 bases from V and 7 from J; bases not matched to a gene: 8. The CDR3 is 15 amino acids. The CDR3 region is CASSFGSGRVNEQFF. The CDR3 DNA reads as TGTGCCAGCAGTTTCGGTAGCGGGAGAGTAAATGAGCAGTTCTTC.

This clone was detected only once. The genes are TRBV2 and TRBJ1-4, with D perhaps TRBD1 (6 bases). This CDR3 is 14 amino acids long. Per germline, CDR1 SNHLY and CDR2 FYNNEI. V was clipped by 8 bases and J by 8 bases, with 18 bases between them. Here the CDR3 DNA reads TGTGCCAGCGATGTACGGGGGGCAGGGGAAAAACTGTTTTTT. It is translated as CASDVRGAGEKLFF.

This sequence joins TRBV12-3 or TRBV12-4 and TRBJ1-1, with D unresolved. CDR3 size: 13 residues. Between the trimmed V and J ends, which lost 3 bases and 1 base, there was a span of 6 bases. The CDR3 coding sequence is TGTGCCAGCAGTTTTTGGCAGAACACTGAAGCTTTCTTT. Translation: CASSFWQNTEAFF.

The chain couples TRBV2 to TRBJ2-7, with 12 bases lining up with TRBD2. Germline assignment: CDR1 SNHLY and CDR2 FYNNEI. V trimming: 4 bases; J trimming: 2 bases; junction bases outside the gene matches: 3. CDR3 length: 15 amino acids. Here the CDR3 DNA reads TGTGCCAGCAGTGGACTAGCGGGGGCACCCTACGAGCAGTACTTC. It codes for CASSGLAGAPYEQYF.

The rearrangement joins TRBV7-9 to TRBJ1-4; 9 bases line up with TRBD1. Germline trimming cut 3 bases from V and 8 bases from J; bases unmatched to any gene: 16. This CDR3 has 18 residues. Germline CDR1 is SEHNR and CDR2 is FQNEAQ (reference sequence). The CDR3 loop reads CASSLSQGAGWSKEKLFF. The CDR3 DNA sequence: TGTGCCAGCAGCTTGTCACAGGGGGCGGGATGGTCCAAGGAAAAACTGTTTTTT.

The chain has TRBV14 and TRBJ1-2, with D possibly being TRBD1 (5 bases). The CDR3 loop spans 15 amino acids. Germline V gene sequence: CDR1 SGHDN, CDR2 FVKESK. The V gene lost 1 base and the J gene lost 7 bases, with 16 bases spanning the gap. DNA of the CDR3: TGTGCCAGCAGCCAAGTATTCCAGGGAATAGCTGGCTACACCTTC. Protein: CASSQVFQGIAGYTF.

This chain uses TRBV5-1 with TRBJ2-7; 10 bases align to TRBD1. The germline CDR1 and CDR2 sequences are SGHRS and YFSETQ. With 4 bases clipped from V and 0 bases from J, the junction kept 7 bases outside the gene matches. The CDR3 sequence is 16 residues long. The CDR3 sequence is CASSVSGTGDSYEQYF. For the CDR3, the DNA is TGCGCCAGCAGCGTTTCCGGGACAGGGGACTCCTACGAGCAGTACTTC.

DNA of the CDR3: TGTGCCAGTAGAGATAGCGGGAGAGGCGCAGATACGCAGTATTTT. Amino acid sequence: CASRDSGRGADTQYF. The rearrangement links TRBV19 to TRBJ2-3, with 9 bases fitting TRBD2. The CDR3 sequence is 15 residues long. Trimming removed 6 bases from V and 4 bases from J; junction bases left unmatched: 8. Germline V CDR1 and CDR2: LNHDA, SQIVND (reference sequence).

The rearrangement uses TRBV18 and TRBJ2-7, with 9 bases fitting TRBD2. Germline CDR1 and CDR2: KGHSH and LQKENI. This CDR3 has 13 amino acids. The J segment lost 6 bases and the V segment lost 0 bases, leaving 0 bases of the junction unmatched. This CDR3 reads CASSPPSGGEQYF. The CDR3, as DNA: TGTGCCAGCTCACCACCTAGCGGGGGCGAGCAGTACTTC.